The 11 T cell receptor beta chains reported below all come from one sample, sequenced in a study of T cell changes during pregnancy in multiple sclerosis (dated by TCRdb to the late 2010s). Libraries were built with the immunoSEQ multiplex PCR assay. TCRdb took over this immuneACCESS table, retaining in-frame rearrangements with V and J assigned. Such tables are incomplete; in checked studies, under half of the missing clones stem from an unresolved V gene, and the remainder is unexplained. Here the sample has about 99,000 clones; around 91% occur a single time. The top ten clones comprise around 0.92% of the sample. The source material was peripheral blood, sampled after pregnancy. All receptors derive from a female donor with multiple sclerosis, enrolled in a pregnancy study.

This chain links TRBV15 with TRBJ1-2; D gene uncertain. The CDR3 length is 14 residues. V gave up 0 bases and J gave up 8 bases, with 13 bases separating them. CDR1 and CDR2 from the germline V gene are LNHNV and YYDKDF (reference sequence). CDR3 coding DNA: TGTGCCACCAGCAGAGATTTCCGAGTGGGCGGCTACACCTTC. It yields the protein CATSRDFRVGGYTF.

The chain joins TRBV28 to TRBJ1-3; D gene ambiguous. The CDR3 has 14 residues. V lost 3 bases and J lost 2, with 8 bases in between. CDR1 and CDR2 from the germline V gene are MDHEN and SYDVKM. CDR3 coding DNA: TGTGCCAGCAGTTTTCCGGGGACTGGAAACACCATATATTTT. Protein sequence: CASSFPGTGNTIYF.

This chain uses TRBV10-2 with TRBJ2-3; 11 bases are a match to TRBD2. V lost 0 bases, J lost 5 bases, and 4 bases stayed unmatched. The V gene's germline CDR1 is WSHSY and CDR2 SAAADI. This CDR3 has 16 residues. CDR3 amino acids: CASSESRLAGIDTQYF. In DNA, the CDR3 is TGCGCCAGCAGTGAGTCGCGACTAGCGGGGATAGATACGCAGTATTTT.

V usage is TRBV28 and J usage is TRBJ1-2; no clear D. Germline V gene data show CDR1 as MDHEN and CDR2 as SYDVKM. Trimming pared 2 bases from V and 5 bases from J, leaving 3 bases between. This CDR3 is 11 amino acids long. In DNA form, the CDR3 reads TGTGCCAGCAGTTTAGAGTATGGCTACACCTTC. This encodes CASSLEYGYTF.

This clone was picked up one time. The chain is built from TRBV30 and TRBJ2-1, with TRBD2 identical over 9 bases. Germline V lookup: CDR1 GTSNPN, CDR2 SVGIG (reference sequence). This CDR3 region has 12 residues. The J segment lost 5 bases and the V segment lost 5 bases, leaving 1 base of the junction unmatched. The CDR3 DNA reads TGTGCCTGGGGGACTAGCCACAATGAGCAGTTCTTC. Translating it yields CAWGTSHNEQFF. Variable domain in full (rest from reference TRBV30 and TRBJ2-1): SQTIHQWPATLVQPVGSPLSLECTVEGTSNPNLYWYRQAAGRGLQLLFYSVGIGQISSEVPQNLSASRPQDRQFILSSKKLLLSDSGFYLCAWGTSHNEQFFGPGTRLTVL.

The V call is TRBV7-3, the J call TRBJ2-1, with a possible D match to TRBD2 (6 bases). Germline V lookup: CDR1 SGHTA, CDR2 FQGTGA. The V gene lost 1 base and the J gene lost 8 bases, with 18 bases spanning the gap. CDR3 length equals 16 residues. CDR3 DNA sequence: TGTGCCAGCAGCTTAAGGATCGGGACTGCCAAGGATGAGCAGTTCTTC. Its translation is CASSLRIGTAKDEQFF. The entire variable domain, with the rest obtained from reference TRBV7-3 and TRBJ2-1, is as follows: GAGVSQTPSNKVTEKGKYVELRCDPISGHTALYWYRQSLGQGPEFLIYFQGTGAADDSGLPNDRFFAVRPEGSVSTLKIQRTERGDSAVYLCASSLRIGTAKDEQFFGPGTRLTVL.

This rearrangement joins TRBV30 to TRBJ1-1; D is undetermined. The CDR3 length is 13 residues. V gave up 4 bases and J gave up 4 bases, with 13 bases separating them. CDR1 is GTSNPN and CDR2 is SVGIG in the germline V gene (reference sequence). CDR3 in amino acids: CAWITGGGTEAFF. The CDR3 coding sequence is TGTGCCTGGATTACCGGAGGCGGCACTGAAGCTTTCTTT.

In DNA form, the CDR3 reads TGTGCCAGCAGCCCCCTGGGGGCGAGCAATGAGCAGTTCTTC. This sequence encodes CASSPLGASNEQFF. V usage is TRBV28 and J usage is TRBJ2-1, with D tentatively TRBD1 (6 bases). The CDR3 runs to 14 residues. CDR1 and CDR2 from the germline V gene are MDHEN and SYDVKM. The V gene lost 6 bases and the J gene lost 6 bases, with 15 bases spanning the gap.

The rearrangement joins TRBV29-1 to TRBJ2-5; 7 bases match TRBD2. Trimming took 7 bases from V and 5 from J; bases not matched to a gene: 7. The CDR3 length is 12 residues. Germline V CDR1 and CDR2: SQVTM, ANQGSEA. The CDR3 DNA follows: TGCAGCGCCCGGAGGGGAGGGGAGACCCAGTACTTC. This gives the protein CSARRGGETQYF.

The table lists this clone with a count of one. V gene TRBV4-1 combines with J gene TRBJ1-6; 7 bases align to TRBD1. The J segment lost 7 bases and the V segment lost 1 base, leaving 7 bases of the junction unmatched. In germline, CDR1 is MGHRA, CDR2 YSYEKL. The CDR3 loop spans 16 amino acids. The CDR3, as DNA: TGCGCCAGCAGCCAAGGAGACAGGGTCGCGAATTCACCCCTCCACTTT. Translated, it gives CASSQGDRVANSPLHF.

The rearrangement uses TRBV11-2 and TRBJ2-7; tentative D call: TRBD2 (5 bases). Germline values: CDR1 SGHAT, CDR2 FQNNGV. Trimming removed 1 base from V and 3 bases from J, with 13 bases in between. The CDR3 has 15 residues. The CDR3 bases are TGTGCCAGCAGCTTAGGAGCAAGAGGAGGCTACGAGCAGTACTTC. It yields the protein CASSLGARGGYEQYF.